The entry that follows covers one T cell receptor beta chain sequence. Germline CDR1 reads LGHDT; CDR2 reads YNNKEL (reference sequence). Between the trimmed V and J ends, which lost 3 bases and 1 base, there was a span of 10 bases. This CDR3 is 14 amino acids long. This specimen belongs to a study of regulatory T cells in long-lasting Graves disease. For the study at large: Over 5 years of antithyroid drugs with positive TSH receptor antibodies was taken to mean persistent Graves' disease.

Stated time point: persistent/refractory GD, antithyroid drugs over 5 years with positive TRAb. The TCR library was made from RNA extracted from PBMCs. Arm-PCR of CDR3 regions with iRepertoire HTBI primers generated TCR beta libraries. TCRdb itself ran the multiplex PCR reads through MiXCR, one entry per CDR3 protein. This sample has over 450,000 distinct CDR3 sequences, with about 22% found just once. This rearrangement joins TRBV3-1 to TRBJ2-7; D may be TRBD1 (6 bases). The input for sequencing was peripheral blood mononuclear cells (PBMCs), taken when the disease was refractory, from a patient treated with antithyroid drugs. The sequence came from a female donor with Graves disease. CDR3 residues: CASSQAGESYEQYF. In DNA form, the CDR3 reads TGTGCCAGCAGCCAGGCAGGGGAATCCTACGAGCAGTACTTC.